These 22 T cell receptor beta chains were all obtained from the same sample, sequenced in a study of tumor-infiltrating lymphocytes in primary liver carcinoma. Making TCR beta cDNA involved around 540 ng total RNA and a constant-region primer. Researchers made the TCR beta libraries by running three nested multiplex PCR rounds with slightly modified ARM-PCR. A C-beta reverse primer was combined with TRBV1-TRBV30 forward primers in the first two PCR rounds, and each round had 10 cycles. MiXCR, applied by TCRdb to the multiplex PCR reads, yields one record per CDR3 protein. The data contain around 330,000 distinct CDR3 sequences, approximately 60% of them singletons. RNA was extracted from whole blood without cell sorting, alongside germline DNA. The specimen sequenced was peripheral blood. The receptor source for this set is a man aged 35-49 years with primary liver carcinoma and hepatitis B virus infection.

For this clonotype: A much bigger clone sits one base away, suggesting this may be a read error. The rearrangement joins TRBV6-1 to TRBJ1-2; D is uncertain. Per the germline V gene, CDR1 is MNHNS and CDR2 is SASEGT. The CDR3 is 11 amino acids. CDR3 region: CASFLNYGHTF. DNA for the CDR3: TGTGCCAGCTTCCTTAACTATGGCCACACCTTC.

The chain employs TRBV10-3 and TRBJ1-2; perhaps TRBD1 as D (6 bases). The CDR3 has 14 residues. Trimming removed 7 bases at V and 1 base at J, with 13 bases between. CDR1 and CDR2 from the germline V gene are ENHRY and SYGVKD. The CDR3 nucleotides read TGTGCCATCACTAGGGACAACCGTAACTATGGCTACACCTTC. Translated, it gives CAITRDNRNYGYTF.

Details on this clonotype: This may be a read error, as it is one base from a much larger clone. This chain uses TRBV4-1 with TRBJ1-6; unclear D gene. This CDR3 comprises 18 residues. CDR1 and CDR2 from the germline V gene are MGHRA and YSYEKL. Trimming took off 0 bases at V and 5 bases at J, with 17 bases between the two ends. For the CDR3, the DNA is TGCGCCAGCAGCCAAGAGGTAATAGTGTCCCCAAATAATTCACCCCTCCACTTT. It is translated as CASSQEVIVSPNNSPLHF.

As to this clonotype: Since no conserved phenylalanine or tryptophan closes the CDR3, a read error is the likely cause. V and J are TRBV12-5 and TRBJ2-3; D uncertain. This CDR3 region has 12 residues. Trimming shortened V by 0 bases and J by 5 bases, and 3 bases separated the two germline ends. Germline V gene data show CDR1 as LGHNT and CDR2 as FRNRAP. The CDR3 sequence is CASGLVEDTQYS. DNA of the CDR3: TGTGCTAGTGGTTTGGTAGAAGATACGCAGTATTCT.

A remark on this clonotype: The CDR3 does not end in the conserved phenylalanine or tryptophan, so this is likely a read error. The V gene is TRBV29-1, the J gene TRBJ2-3; 7 nucleotides line up with TRBD2. Germline-derived CDR1 and CDR2 are SQVTM and ANQGSEA. The CDR3 length is 15 residues. The ends lost 8 bases at V and 1 base at J; junction bases unmatched: 12. The DNA for the CDR3 is TGCAGCACCCGGCCGCGGGAGAGGGGCACAGATACGCAGTATCTG. Translating it yields CSTRPRERGTDTQYL.

As regards this clonotype: A much larger clonotype is one base distant, so this may be a read error. This sequence joins TRBV10-3 and TRBJ2-6; 10 bases match TRBD1. CDR1 is ENHRY, CDR2 SYGVKD, per germline. This CDR3 is 18 amino acids long. The CDR3 protein is CAISGQGAQDSGANALTF. The CDR3, as DNA: TGTGCCATCAGTGGACAGGGGGCACAAGACTCTGGGGCCAACGCCCTGACTTTC.

In its sample, this clonotype was seen many times. This sequence joins TRBV29-1 and TRBJ1-3; D is undetermined. Trimming took off 4 bases at V and 3 bases at J, with 7 bases between the two ends. CDR3 length: 12 residues. Germline V lookup: CDR1 SQVTM, CDR2 ANQGSEA. The CDR3 loop is CSVGVGGNTIYF. In DNA form, the CDR3 reads TGCAGCGTTGGGGTTGGTGGAAACACCATATATTTT. Combining the CDR3 with reference TRBV29-1 and TRBJ1-3 gives the whole variable domain SAVISQKPSRDICQRGTSLTIQCQVDSQVTMMFWYRQQPGQSLTLIATANQGSEATYESGFVIDKFPISRPNLTFSTLTVSNMSPEDSSIYLCSVGVGGNTIYFGEGSWLTVV.

This clonotype was seen many times. The rearrangement uses TRBV11-2 and TRBJ2-7, with TRBD2 matching over 9 bases. Unmatched junction bases numbered 7, after V lost 1 base and J lost 6 bases. The CDR3 consists of 15 residues. Germline values: CDR1 SGHAT, CDR2 FQNNGV. The CDR3 spells CASSLAGLAPSEQYF. CDR3 nucleotide sequence: TGTGCCAGCAGCTTAGCGGGACTAGCCCCCTCCGAGCAGTACTTC.

This chain connects TRBV30 to TRBJ1-4; possibly TRBD1 for D (5 bases). V was cut by 2 bases and J by 5 bases, with 15 bases left in between. CDR3 length: 15 residues. Germline V gives CDR1 GTSNPN, CDR2 SVGIG (reference sequence). CDR3 region: CAWSSGQGRNEKLFF. The CDR3, as DNA: TGTGCCTGGAGTTCTGGGCAGGGAAGAAATGAAAAACTGTTTTTT.

A note on this clonotype: Just one base apart from a much larger clone, this may be a read error. This chain uses TRBV29-1 with TRBJ2-5, with TRBD1 as a possible D gene (6 bases). Per germline, CDR1 SQVTM and CDR2 ANQGSEA. Trimming took 5 bases from V and 7 from J, leaving 14 bases between them. This CDR3 spans 12 amino acids. This CDR3 is CSVQDSSGTQYF. The CDR3 nucleotides are TGCAGCGTTCAGGACAGTTCGGGGACCCAGTACTTC.

This clonotype is categorized as medium-sized (0.01 to 0.1%). J is TRBJ2-1 and V is TRBV11-2, with D possibly matching TRBD1 (6 bases). Germline V gene lookup returns CDR1 SGHAT and CDR2 FQNNGV. This CDR3 has 15 amino acids. The ends were cut back, 0 bases at V and 4 bases at J, with 10 bases in the middle. This CDR3 is CASSLDGTPYNEQFF. For the CDR3, the DNA is TGTGCCAGCAGCTTAGATGGGACACCGTACAATGAGCAGTTCTTC.

This clonotype has a count of ten or more. The gene calls are TRBV4-2 and TRBJ1-3; 7 nucleotides match TRBD1. Germline-derived CDR1 and CDR2 are LGHNA and YNFKEQ. The V segment lost 3 bases and the J segment 5 bases; nucleotides outside the gene matches: 13. The CDR3 spans 17 residues. CDR3 in DNA: TGTGCCAGCAGCCAGAACACAGGGGCCGCGGTGCGAAACACCATATATTTT. Its protein product is CASSQNTGAAVRNTIYF.

As for this clonotype: Its ends do not fully match the called genes, so a read error is possible. This chain uses TRBV5-1 with TRBJ2-7; TRBD2 agrees at 7 bases. The CDR3 length is 17 residues. The germline gives CDR1 SGHRS, CDR2 YFSETQ. Here the CDR3 reads CASSLGDLAASSYEEYF. DNA of the CDR3: TGCGCCAGCAGCTTGGGGGATCTAGCGGCGAGCTCCTACGAGGAGTACTTC.

Worth noting for this clonotype: This could be a read error, since a much larger clone is one nucleotide away. The V and J genes are TRBV12-3 or TRBV12-4 and TRBJ1-5; D is uncertain. The ends were cut back, 7 bases at V and 0 bases at J, with 13 bases in the middle. The CDR3 has 15 residues. The CDR3, as DNA: TGTGCCAGCAACCGGGTCGGTGATAGCAATCAGCCCCAGCATTTT. This codes for CASNRVGDSNQPQHF.

This chain uses TRBV6-2 or TRBV6-3 with TRBJ2-7; D ambiguous. This CDR3 has 14 amino acids. V gave up 2 bases and J gave up 0 bases, with 8 bases separating them. The germline CDR1 and CDR2 sequences are MNHEY and SVGEGT. This CDR3 reads CASSYRVSSYEQYF. CDR3 nucleotides: TGTGCCAGCAGTTACAGGGTGAGCTCCTACGAGCAGTACTTC.

A remark on this clonotype: A read error may explain this, as a much larger clone is one base away. This chain connects TRBV6-1 to TRBJ1-5, with a possible D match to TRBD1 (5 bases). V was cut by 10 bases and J by 5 bases, with 18 bases left in between. The CDR3 is made up of 14 amino acids. Per the germline V gene, CDR1 is MNHNS and CDR2 is SASEGT. The CDR3 here is CATQGDFVYQPQHF. The CDR3, as DNA: TGTGCCACCCAAGGGGATTTTGTCTATCAGCCCCAGCATTTT.

This clonotype was found a few times. The CDR3 does not close with the conserved phenylalanine or tryptophan, likely indicating a read error. The genes are TRBV11-2 and TRBJ1-2; TRBD1 is a possible D gene (6 bases). The germline gives CDR1 SGHAT, CDR2 FQNNGV. The length of the CDR3 is 14 residues. Trimming took 6 bases from V and 4 from J, leaving 15 bases between them. This CDR3 reads CASRERDTTYGYTL. Written as DNA, the CDR3 is TGTGCCAGCAGAGAGAGGGACACCACCTATGGCTACACCCTC.

Remarks on this clonotype: Relative to the germline gene, one junction end is altered; a read error may explain this. The rearrangement uses TRBV11-1 and TRBJ2-1; D unresolved. The CDR3 consists of 11 residues. CDR1 is SGHAT and CDR2 is FQDESV in the germline V gene (reference sequence). The CDR3 DNA is TGTGTCAGCAGCTTAGCTGGGAACCAGTTCTTC. As protein: CVSSLAGNQFF.

This clonotype was detected only once. Germline and junction disagree at one end, which may indicate a read error. The rearrangement uses TRBV4-2 and TRBJ2-7; TRBD2 aligns across 8 bases. The CDR3 is made up of 14 amino acids. Looked up from germline, CDR1 is LGHNA and CDR2 is YNFKEQ. CDR3 amino acids: CASSQERTSYEQNF. CDR3 DNA sequence: TGTGCCAGCAGTCAGGAAAGGACTAGCTACGAACAGAACTTC.

This clonotype was recorded only once. The chain's CDR3 is CASSQGQVAWDTQYF. For the CDR3, the DNA is TGTGCCAGCAGCCAAGGTCAGGTCGCATGGGATACGCAGTATTTT. The V and J genes are TRBV14 and TRBJ2-3; D unclear. Trimming left V 1 base short and J 6 bases short, with 14 bases between. The germline V gene encodes CDR1 SGHDN and CDR2 FVKESK. The CDR3 is 15 residues long.

With regard to this clonotype: A much larger clone differs by one base, so this may be a read error. This chain joins TRBV12-3 or TRBV12-4 and TRBJ2-4, with a possible D match to TRBD1 (7 bases). Trimming cost V 1 base and J 9 bases, with 16 bases left between them. The CDR3 consists of 15 residues. CDR3 sequence: CASSLGAAQGGIQYF. CDR3 DNA: TGTGCCAGCAGTTTAGGCGCGGCCCAGGGGGGCATTCAGTACTTC.

In its sample, this clonotype was seen once. Being one base from a much bigger clone, this may be a read error. The chain is built from TRBV12-3 or TRBV12-4 and TRBJ2-7; the D gene is possibly TRBD2 (6 bases). The CDR3 has 12 residues. DNA of the CDR3: TGTGCCAGCAATTTATCCCTAGCGTACCAGTACTTC. Its translation is CASNLSLAYQYF.